This is a list of T cell receptor beta chains from one sample in a study of cytomegalovirus exposure and HLA in healthy donors. The assay was immunoSEQ multiplex PCR, and TCRdb's table has in-frame clones only and misses some. In the table there are 110,000 or so clones, around 68% of which are singletons. The source material was PBMCs. These receptors were collected from a woman aged 50 to 60 in good health and CMV-seropositive. CDR3s include the opening cysteine and the closing phenylalanine or tryptophan. The order of the fields is J gene, clone size, V gene, D gene, CDR3 protein, CDR3 DNA. The D gene is left open where the match is weak. Clone size is shown for a subset of rows, as once, few, many or a class of expanded clone.

>TRBJ1-4|.|TRBV5-4|.
CASSFGGVIEKLFF
TGTGCCAGCAGCTTCGGGGGGGTGATTGAAAAACTGTTTTTT
>TRBJ1-3|few|TRBV7-9|.
CASSLQGQISGNTIYF
TGTGCCAGCAGCCTCCAAGGACAGATCTCTGGAAACACCATATATTTT
>TRBJ1-2|.|TRBV6-5|.
CASSYSTVSYGYTF
TGTGCCAGCAGTTACTCGACAGTATCCTATGGCTACACCTTC
>TRBJ2-7|once|TRBV9|TRBD2
CASSVGEGGYEQYF
TGTGCCAGCAGCGTAGGTGAGGGAGGGTACGAGCAGTACTTC
>TRBJ2-5|.|TRBV5-1|TRBD1
CASSGDRGRQETQYF
TGCGCCAGCAGCGGGGACAGGGGGAGACAAGAGACCCAGTACTTC
>TRBJ2-6|.|TRBV9|TRBD2
CASSVGTSGRGGGANVLTF
TGTGCCAGCAGCGTAGGAACAAGCGGGAGGGGTGGTGGGGCCAACGTCCTGACTTTC
>TRBJ1-4|.|TRBV7-2|TRBD1
CASKTGSEKLFF
TGTGCCAGCAAGACAGGGAGTGAAAAACTGTTTTTT
>TRBJ2-1|few|TRBV4-2|.
CASSQVADNNEQFF
TGTGCCAGCAGCCAAGTGGCTGACAACAATGAGCAGTTCTTC
>TRBJ2-5|.|TRBV21-1|.
CASSKGLAGVQETQYF
TGTGCCAGCAGCAAAGGACTAGCGGGGGTCCAAGAGACCCAGTACTTC
>TRBJ1-5|.|TRBV29-1|.
CSVSTEGNQPQHF
TGCAGCGTTTCGACAGAGGGCAATCAGCCCCAGCATTTT
>TRBJ2-5|.|TRBV10-3|TRBD2
CAISVELAKETQYF
TGTGCCATCAGTGTCGAACTAGCGAAAGAGACCCAGTACTTC
>TRBJ1-2|.|TRBV5-4|TRBD1
CASREGQTPALGGYTF
TGTGCCAGCAGGGAGGGACAGACTCCAGCGCTGGGTGGCTACACCTTC
>TRBJ2-7|.|TRBV11-2|.
CASSLARGNEQYF
TGTGCCAGCAGCTTAGCCAGGGGCAACGAGCAGTACTTC
>TRBJ1-1|.|TRBV5-6|TRBD1
CASSSLGTGDTEAFF
TGTGCCAGCAGCTCCCTAGGGACAGGGGACACTGAAGCTTTCTTT
>TRBJ1-2|few|TRBV19|.
CASSIGQGWYGYTF
TGTGCCAGTAGTATTGGGCAGGGATGGTATGGCTACACCTTC
>TRBJ2-3|.|TRBV7-9|.
CASSFSAGNTEYF
TGTGCCAGCAGCTTTTCTGCGGGCAACACAGAGTATTTT
>TRBJ1-1|.|TRBV7-2|.
CASTLRYRGAEAFF
TGTGCCAGCACCCTCAGGTACCGCGGGGCTGAAGCTTTCTTT
>TRBJ1-4|.|TRBV27|.
CASCQQGHNEKLFF
TGTGCCAGCTGTCAACAGGGACATAATGAAAAACTGTTTTTT